This T cell receptor (beta chain) was sequenced during a study of blood T cell repertoires in COVID-19. As for the study in general: Nucleic acid was either cDNA or gDNA, and it came from T cells, B-cell-depleted T cells, or PBMCs.

CDR1 and CDR2 (germline): SGDLS, YYNGEE. The V gene lost 3 bases and the J gene lost 2 bases, with 11 bases spanning the gap. The CDR3 is 15 amino acids. Authors' processing steps: Amplification with reference gene primers provided the estimates of nucleated cell counts. Using immunoSEQ multiplex PCR, the repertoire was profiled, and TCRdb retains in-frame clones only, with some absent. V and J calls and clone size are as listed in that table; D and trimming were resolved from the DNA. The top ten hold about 0.94% of the sample, which has 250,000 to 300,000 clones, about nine tenths seen once. This receptor was obtained from a woman aged 40 to 50 who had recovered from COVID-19. The chain combines TRBV9 with TRBJ2-2; weak D call: TRBD2 (6 bases). The sample was peripheral blood. CDR3 sequence (DNA): TGTGCCAGCAGCGAGGGACTTATAAACACCGGGGAGCTGTTTTTT. It codes for CASSEGLINTGELFF. The whole variable domain, filled in from reference TRBV9 and TRBJ2-2, reads DSGVTQTPKHLITATGQRVTLRCSPRSGDLSVYWYQQSLDQGLQFLIQYYNGEERAKGNILERFSAQQFPDLHSELNLSSLELGDSALYFCASSEGLINTGELFFGEGSRLTVL.